Listed here are 8 T cell receptor beta chains from one sample, sequenced in a study of neurological immune-mediated disorders. TCRdb re-called the 5' RACE reads with MiXCR, one entry per CDR3 protein. The table has 55,000 to 75,000 distinct CDR3 sequences, about 2.5% seen once. Sequencing input: PBMCs. The receptors were gathered from a man aged 50 or older with multiple sclerosis.

This clonotype was seen at least ten times. The V call is TRBV20-1, the J call TRBJ2-5; 14 nucleotides match TRBD2. CDR1 is DFQATT and CDR2 is SNEGSKA in the germline V gene (reference sequence). Unmatched junction bases numbered 12, after V lost 5 bases and J lost 1 base. There are 18 residues in the CDR3. This CDR3 reads CSAFARLAGGRLQETQYF. CDR3 coding DNA: TGCAGTGCTTTCGCCCGACTAGCGGGGGGGCGGCTCCAAGAGACCCAGTACTTC.

This clonotype was picked up many times. The rearrangement joins TRBV29-1 to TRBJ2-1; TRBD2 might be the D (5 bases). The V end was cut by 6 bases, the J end by 0 bases, with 9 bases between. The CDR3 spans 13 residues. Per germline, CDR1 SQVTM and CDR2 ANQGSEA. The CDR3 loop reads CSVSGSSYNEQFF. The CDR3 DNA sequence: TGCAGCGTCAGTGGGAGCTCCTACAATGAGCAGTTCTTC.

In this sample, this clonotype turned up many times. V is TRBV28 and J is TRBJ2-7; 7 positions match TRBD1. Germline values: CDR1 MDHEN, CDR2 SYDVKM. The length of the CDR3 is 16 residues. V shed 4 bases and J 0 bases; nucleotides not matched to a gene: 9. In DNA, the CDR3 is TGTGCCAGCAGTTCCCCGACAGGGAAGGGCTCCTACGAGCAGTACTTC. This codes for CASSSPTGKGSYEQYF.

V is TRBV7-8 and J is TRBJ2-3; TRBD2 matches at 12 bases. Germline lookup yields CDR1 SGHVS and CDR2 FQNEAQ. The CDR3 has 17 amino acids. Unmatched junction bases numbered 13, after V lost 5 bases and J lost 7 bases. The CDR3 DNA reads as TGTGCCAGCAGCGTTACGTCTAGCGGGGGGGCCGCGTATACGCAGTATTTT. Its translation: CASSVTSSGGAAYTQYF.

This clonotype was found many times. The V call is TRBV6-2 or TRBV6-3, the J call TRBJ2-7; a possible D gene is TRBD1 (6 bases). Germline lookup yields CDR1 MNHEY and CDR2 SVGEGT. The CDR3 consists of 11 residues. V was trimmed by 4 bases and J by 5 bases, leaving 6 bases between them. The CDR3 loop reads CASSWTDEQYF. The CDR3 coding sequence is TGTGCCAGCAGTTGGACAGACGAGCAGTACTTC.

At least ten counts were recorded for this clonotype. The V gene is TRBV5-1, the J gene TRBJ2-2; tentative D call: TRBD1 (6 bases). V was shortened by 2 bases and J by 6 bases, with 14 bases between the two germline ends. CDR3 length equals 15 residues. Looked up from germline, CDR1 is SGHRS and CDR2 is YFSETQ. The CDR3: CASSFWTDPSGELFF. The DNA for the CDR3 is TGCGCCAGCAGCTTTTGGACAGACCCTTCCGGGGAGCTGTTTTTT.

This clonotype occurred many times. The rearrangement links TRBV6-5 to TRBJ1-2, with 7 nucleotides matching TRBD1. CDR1 is MNHEY and CDR2 is SVGAGI in the germline V gene. The CDR3 is 14 residues long. With 7 bases clipped from V and 6 bases from J, the junction kept 11 bases outside the gene matches. The CDR3 protein is CASKRQGSGDGYTF. In nucleotides, the CDR3 is TGTGCCAGCAAGCGACAGGGTTCAGGCGATGGCTACACCTTC.

This clonotype came up a few times. A much larger clone lies one base from this, so it may be a read error. The rearrangement joins TRBV5-1 to TRBJ2-3; D remains ambiguous. Germline lookup yields CDR1 SGHRS and CDR2 YFSETQ. This CDR3 comprises 12 residues. CDR3 in DNA: TGCGACAGCAGCTTGAGCACAGATACGCAGTATTTT. Its protein product is CDSSLSTDTQYF.